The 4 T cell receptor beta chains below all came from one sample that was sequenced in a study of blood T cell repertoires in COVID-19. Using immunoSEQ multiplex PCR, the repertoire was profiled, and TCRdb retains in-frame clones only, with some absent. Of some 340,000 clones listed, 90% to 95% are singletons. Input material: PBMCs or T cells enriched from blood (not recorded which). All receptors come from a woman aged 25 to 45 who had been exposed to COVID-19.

DNA of the CDR3: TGTGCCAGCAGTTACACCCGGACAAAGGTTCCTAGCTATGGCTACACCTTC. This codes for CASSYTRTKVPSYGYTF. This chain joins TRBV6-2 or TRBV6-3 and TRBJ1-2; D might be TRBD1 (5 bases). Germline V gives CDR1 MNHEY, CDR2 SVGEGT. CDR3 length equals 17 residues. Trimming removed 2 bases at V and 4 bases at J, with 20 bases between.

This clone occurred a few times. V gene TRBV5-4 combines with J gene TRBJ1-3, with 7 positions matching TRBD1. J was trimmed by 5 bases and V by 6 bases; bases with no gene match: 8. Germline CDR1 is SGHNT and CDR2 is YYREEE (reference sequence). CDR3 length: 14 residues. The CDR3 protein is CASTTAGGRNTIYF. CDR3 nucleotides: TGTGCCAGCACCACGGCAGGGGGAAGAAACACCATATATTTT.

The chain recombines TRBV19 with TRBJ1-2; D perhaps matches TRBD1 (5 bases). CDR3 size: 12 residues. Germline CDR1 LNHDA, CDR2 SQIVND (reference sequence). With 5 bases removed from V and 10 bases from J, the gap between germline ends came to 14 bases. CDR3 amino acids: CASSSPTASYTF. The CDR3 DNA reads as TGTGCCAGTAGTTCCCCGACAGCTTCCTACACCTTC.

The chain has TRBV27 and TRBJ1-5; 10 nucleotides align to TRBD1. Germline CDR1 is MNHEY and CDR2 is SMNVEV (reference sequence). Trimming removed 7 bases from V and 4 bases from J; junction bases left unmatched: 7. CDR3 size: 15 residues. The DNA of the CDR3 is TGTGCCAGCACCCCTCGGGGACAGGGGAATCAGCCCCAGCATTTT. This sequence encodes CASTPRGQGNQPQHF.